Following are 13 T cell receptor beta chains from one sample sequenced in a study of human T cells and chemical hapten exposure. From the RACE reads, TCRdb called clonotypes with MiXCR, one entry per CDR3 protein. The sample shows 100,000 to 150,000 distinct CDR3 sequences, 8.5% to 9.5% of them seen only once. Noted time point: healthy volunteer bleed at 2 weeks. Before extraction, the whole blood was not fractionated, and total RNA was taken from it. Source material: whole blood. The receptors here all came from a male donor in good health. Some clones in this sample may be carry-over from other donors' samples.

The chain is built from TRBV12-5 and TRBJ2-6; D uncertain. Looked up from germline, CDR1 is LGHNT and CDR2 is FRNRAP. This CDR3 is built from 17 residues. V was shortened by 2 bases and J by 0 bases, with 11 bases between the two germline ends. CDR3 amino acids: CASGLRPFSSGANVLTF. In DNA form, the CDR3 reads TGTGCTAGTGGTTTGCGGCCTTTTAGCTCTGGGGCCAACGTCCTGACTTTC.

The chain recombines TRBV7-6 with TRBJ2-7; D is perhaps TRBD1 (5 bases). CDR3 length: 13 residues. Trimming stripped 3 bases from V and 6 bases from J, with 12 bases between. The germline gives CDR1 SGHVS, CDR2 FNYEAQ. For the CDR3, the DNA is TGTGCCAGCAGCTTGTCAGGGATGGGCGAGCAGTACTTC. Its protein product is CASSLSGMGEQYF.

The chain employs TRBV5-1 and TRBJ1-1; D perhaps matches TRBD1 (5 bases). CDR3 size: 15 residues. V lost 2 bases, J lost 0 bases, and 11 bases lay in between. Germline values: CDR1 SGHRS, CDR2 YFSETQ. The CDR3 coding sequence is TGCGCCAGCAGCTTCGTGGAGGGGATGAACACTGAAGCTTTCTTT. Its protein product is CASSFVEGMNTEAFF.

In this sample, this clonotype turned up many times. DNA of the CDR3: TGTGCCAGCAGTGAAGCATTGGGGAGCGGCACTGAAGCTTTCTTT. Translated, it gives CASSEALGSGTEAFF. The chain has TRBV6-1 and TRBJ1-1; D not certain. Germline V gives CDR1 MNHNS, CDR2 SASEGT. Trimming pared 0 bases from V and 4 bases from J, leaving 12 bases between. The CDR3 runs to 15 residues.

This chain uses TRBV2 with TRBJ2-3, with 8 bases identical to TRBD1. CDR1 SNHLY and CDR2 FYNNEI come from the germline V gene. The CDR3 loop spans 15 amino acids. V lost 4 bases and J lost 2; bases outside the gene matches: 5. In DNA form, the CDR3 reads TGTGCCAGCAGTGGGACAGGGCCTCTCACAGATACGCAGTATTTT. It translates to CASSGTGPLTDTQYF.

The CDR3 nucleotides read TGTGCCAGCAGCGTACGCCGACGGGAGGAGGGGGGAGGCACAGATACGCAGTATTTT. It is translated as CASSVRRREEGGGTDTQYF. V usage is TRBV9 and J usage is TRBJ2-3, with D possibly being TRBD2 (7 bases). Germline V gene sequence: CDR1 SGDLS, CDR2 YYNGEE. There are 19 residues in the CDR3. V lost 1 base and J lost 1, with 22 bases in between. Supplemented by reference TRBV9 and TRBJ2-3, the full variable domain reads DSGVTQTPKHLITATGQRVTLRCSPRSGDLSVYWYQQSLDQGLQFLIQYYNGEERAKGNILERFSAQQFPDLHSELNLSSLELGDSALYFCASSVRRREEGGGTDTQYFGPGTRLTVL.

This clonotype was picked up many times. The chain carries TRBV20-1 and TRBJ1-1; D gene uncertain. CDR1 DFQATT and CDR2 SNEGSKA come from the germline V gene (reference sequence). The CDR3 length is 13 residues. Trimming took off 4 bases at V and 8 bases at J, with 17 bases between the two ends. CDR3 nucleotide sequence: TGCAGTGCTATACCTATGGGGAGTACCGAAGCTTTCTTT. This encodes CSAIPMGSTEAFF.

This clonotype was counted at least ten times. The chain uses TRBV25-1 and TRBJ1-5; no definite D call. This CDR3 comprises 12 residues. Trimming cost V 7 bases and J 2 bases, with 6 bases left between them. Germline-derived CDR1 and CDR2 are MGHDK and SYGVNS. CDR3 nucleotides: TGTGCCAGCACTGAGGGCAATCAGCCCCAGCATTTT. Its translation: CASTEGNQPQHF.

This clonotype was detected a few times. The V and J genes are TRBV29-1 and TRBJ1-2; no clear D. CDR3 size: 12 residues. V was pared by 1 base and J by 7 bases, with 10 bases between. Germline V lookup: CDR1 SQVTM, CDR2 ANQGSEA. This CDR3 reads CSVEGEPSGYTF. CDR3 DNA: TGCAGCGTTGAAGGGGAACCAAGTGGCTACACCTTC.

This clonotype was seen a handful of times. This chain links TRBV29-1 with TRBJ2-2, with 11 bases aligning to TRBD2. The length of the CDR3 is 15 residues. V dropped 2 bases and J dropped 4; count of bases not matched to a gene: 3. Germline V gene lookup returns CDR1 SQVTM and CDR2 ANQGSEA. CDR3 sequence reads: CSVERTSGLTGELFF. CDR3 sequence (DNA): TGCAGCGTTGAAAGGACTAGCGGGCTCACCGGGGAGCTGTTTTTT.

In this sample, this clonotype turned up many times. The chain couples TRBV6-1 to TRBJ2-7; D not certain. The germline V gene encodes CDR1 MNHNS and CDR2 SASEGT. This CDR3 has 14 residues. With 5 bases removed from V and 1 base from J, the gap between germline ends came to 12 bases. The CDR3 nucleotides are TGTGCCAGCAGTTTGGGATCGGGTTCCTACGAGCAGTACTTC. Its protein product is CASSLGSGSYEQYF.

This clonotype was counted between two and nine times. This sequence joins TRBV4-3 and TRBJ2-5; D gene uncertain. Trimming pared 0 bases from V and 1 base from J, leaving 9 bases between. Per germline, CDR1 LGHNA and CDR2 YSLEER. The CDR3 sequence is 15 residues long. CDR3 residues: CASSQDGLPQETQYF. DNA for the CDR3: TGCGCCAGCAGCCAAGATGGCCTACCCCAAGAGACCCAGTACTTC.

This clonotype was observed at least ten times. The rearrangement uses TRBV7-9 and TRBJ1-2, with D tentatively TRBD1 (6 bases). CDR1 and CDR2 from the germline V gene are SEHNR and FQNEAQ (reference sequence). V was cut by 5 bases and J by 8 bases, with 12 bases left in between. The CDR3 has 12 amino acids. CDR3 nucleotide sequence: TGTGCCAGCAGCCCGGACAGATCGGGCTACACCTTC. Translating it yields CASSPDRSGYTF.